The entry below gives a single TCR beta chain sequence along with its context. The antigen is unknown. TCRdb fed the 5' RACE reads into MiXCR, producing one record per CDR3 protein. Seen here are about 400,000 distinct CDR3 sequences, 20% to 25% observed once, and the top ten hold approximately 16%. This CDR3 contains 20 residues. Trimming removed 0 bases from V and 1 base from J, with 25 bases in between. This sample was included in a study of CD8 T cells in ankylosing spondylitis. Study-level findings and limits: In peripheral blood, disease-linked CD8+ clones occurred at relatively low frequencies. A TCR beta motif made of about eight highly homologous variants seemed typical of ankylosing spondylitis blood. Past research had described some motif variants in reactive arthritis synovial fluid and blood. Reportedly, matched ankylosing spondylitis synovial fluid was significantly enriched for disease-linked clones.

The sample comprised blood, either unsorted or a sorted T cell fraction (not recorded which). This chain links TRBV23-1 with TRBJ2-7, with D tentatively TRBD1 (5 bases). TRBV23-1 is labeled an ORF, and its function is uncertain. The TCR was taken from a male donor with ankylosing spondylitis. In DNA, the CDR3 is TGCGCCAGCAGTCAATCGACAAGCCCGGTAGCTGAGAAGGGGTCCTACGAGCAGTACTTC. This gives the protein CASSQSTSPVAEKGSYEQYF.